The present TCR beta chain was sequenced within a study of shared clonotypes between healthy human individuals. At the level of the study: The people who gave samples were a couple of women and a few men aged 18 to 49.

Broader study findings: The researchers took only blood, and tissue repertoires probably look different.

As concerns this clone: Its antigen is not identified.

Replicate sorted-subset PCRs were loaded with around 210 ng DNA, tens of thousands of T cell genomes. Method: immunoSEQ multiplex PCR; TCRdb's copy keeps in-frame clones and lacks some. The sample has hundreds of thousands of clones, roughly 98% seen once; the top ten hold approximately 0.33%. This CDR3 comprises 17 residues. CD45RO-negative cells were positively selected for CCR7, leaving out terminally differentiated effector memory CD45RA+ cells. This receptor was obtained from a man aged 30 to 39 in good health. The chain joins TRBV21-1 to TRBJ2-4. TRBV21-1 is shown as a pseudogene. Sample: naive CD8+ T cells sorted from blood. In nucleotides, the CDR3 is TGTGCCAGCAGGGTCACATTAGCTACAGAAAGAAAAAACATTCAGTACTTC. Encoded protein: CASRVTLATERKNIQYF.